This passage covers 11 T cell receptor beta chains from one sample sequenced in a study of control samples from healthy donors and cancer patients. Assay used: immunoSEQ multiplex PCR; TCRdb lists only in-frame clones, some missing. The sample holds a few hundred thousand clones, approximately 90% seen once. Sequenced material: PBMCs. The receptor set was obtained from a man aged 40-49 years with head and neck cancer.

This clone was counted a few times. The V and J genes are TRBV5-6 and TRBJ1-5; D is possibly TRBD1 (5 bases). This CDR3 spans 15 amino acids. Germline lookup yields CDR1 SGHDT and CDR2 YYEEEE. V lost 0 bases and J 5 bases, leaving 12 bases between the germline ends. CDR3 nucleotides: TGTGCCAGCAGCTTGGCCGGGGGAATGGATCAGCCCCAGCATTTT. It is translated as CASSLAGGMDQPQHF.

CDR3 amino acids: CASRETGSFTGELFF. The CDR3 DNA reads TGCGCCAGCAGGGAGACAGGAAGCTTCACCGGGGAGCTGTTTTTT. The rearrangement joins TRBV5-1 to TRBJ2-2; D may be TRBD1 (6 bases). V was pared by 5 bases and J by 4 bases, with 15 bases between. The CDR3 has 15 amino acids. Germline CDR1 SGHRS, CDR2 YFSETQ.

This chain joins TRBV7-9 and TRBJ1-2; tentative D call: TRBD1 (6 bases). V shed 2 bases and J shed 5 bases, with 18 bases lying between them. The CDR3 spans 16 residues. Germline assignment: CDR1 SEHNR and CDR2 FQNEAQ (reference sequence). CDR3 protein: CASSLLWTVGRYGYTF. In nucleotides, the CDR3 is TGTGCCAGCAGCTTACTCTGGACAGTGGGGCGATATGGCTACACCTTC.

This chain joins TRBV7-3 and TRBJ2-3; 9 bases fit TRBD2. The germline V gene encodes CDR1 SGHTA and CDR2 FQGTGA. The CDR3 loop spans 15 amino acids. Losses at the gene ends were 2 bases for V and 2 bases for J; bases not matched to a gene: 2. This CDR3 reads CASSLAGGHTDTQYF. Written as DNA, the CDR3 is TGTGCCAGCAGCTTAGCGGGAGGGCACACAGATACGCAGTATTTT.

The gene calls are TRBV27 and TRBJ1-2; D is perhaps TRBD1 (5 bases). Germline CDR1 and CDR2: MNHEY and SMNVEV (reference sequence). The V and J ends lost 5 bases and 8 bases respectively, with 15 bases between them. CDR3 length: 13 residues. The CDR3 nucleotides read TGTGCCAGCAGTCTAACGGGGGGTGCGGGCTACACCTTC. Its translation: CASSLTGGAGYTF.

This clone turned up a few times. Other DNA sequences from this sample encode an identical CDR3 as well. V is TRBV11-3 and J is TRBJ2-5, with a possible D match to TRBD2 (5 bases). The CDR3 extends over 14 amino acids. Per the germline V gene, CDR1 is SGHNT and CDR2 is YENEEA. Trimming pared 1 base from V and 2 bases from J, leaving 8 bases between. The CDR3 nucleotides read TGTGCCAGCAGCTTAGGAGGGATTCAAGAGACCCAGTACTTC. Translating gives CASSLGGIQETQYF. The complete variable domain, with remaining parts taken from reference TRBV11-3 and TRBJ2-5, reads EAGVVQSPRYKIIEKKQPVAFWCNPISGHNTLYWYLQNLGQGPELLIRYENEEAVDDSQLPKDRFSAERLKGVDSTLKIQPAELGDSAVYLCASSLGGIQETQYFGPGTRLLVL.

Comments on this clone: One end of the junction fails to match germline, which may point to a read error. V gene TRBV7-7 combines with J gene TRBJ2-5, with 8 bases matching TRBD2. Germline V gene lookup returns CDR1 SSHAT and CDR2 FNYEAQ (reference sequence). This CDR3 has 15 amino acids. The CDR3 spells CASSPSRGVQETQYF. The CDR3 DNA sequence: TGTGCTAGCAGCCCCTCGCGGGGGGTACAAGAGACCCAGTACTTC.

The V gene is TRBV28, the J gene TRBJ1-3; no clear D. Trimming cost V 10 bases and J 0 bases, with 10 bases left between them. The germline V gene has CDR1 MDHEN and CDR2 SYDVKM. The CDR3 is made up of 13 amino acids. Written as DNA, the CDR3 is TGTGCCACCCAGATTAACTCTGGAAACACCATATATTTT. This sequence encodes CATQINSGNTIYF.

DNA of the CDR3: TGTGCCAGCAGTCTCTTAACCTTTGACAGGGGACCGGGGAACACTGAAGCTTTCTTT. It is translated as CASSLLTFDRGPGNTEAFF. V is TRBV28 and J is TRBJ1-1; 8 bases match TRBD1. Looked up from germline, CDR1 is MDHEN and CDR2 is SYDVKM. V lost 5 bases, J lost 1 base, and 18 bases stayed unmatched. The CDR3 spans 19 residues.

This chain connects TRBV2 to TRBJ1-1; a weak D match, TRBD1 (6 bases). The CDR3 loop spans 15 amino acids. The germline CDR1 and CDR2 sequences are SNHLY and FYNNEI. V was trimmed by 6 bases and J by 6 bases, leaving 20 bases between them. The CDR3 coding sequence is TGTGCCAGCAGGGTTATGGACAGTGGAACATCTGAAGCTTTCTTT. This codes for CASRVMDSGTSEAFF.

The rearrangement joins TRBV6-2 or TRBV6-3 to TRBJ2-3; 11 nucleotides agree with TRBD2. The CDR3 contains 15 residues. The V gene end was trimmed by 4 bases and the J gene end by 5 bases; junction bases not matched to a gene: 5. Germline CDR1 reads MNHEY; CDR2 reads SVGEGT. The CDR3 spells CASSFHSGRVDTQYF. CDR3 sequence (DNA): TGTGCCAGCAGTTTCCATAGCGGGAGGGTAGATACGCAGTATTTT.